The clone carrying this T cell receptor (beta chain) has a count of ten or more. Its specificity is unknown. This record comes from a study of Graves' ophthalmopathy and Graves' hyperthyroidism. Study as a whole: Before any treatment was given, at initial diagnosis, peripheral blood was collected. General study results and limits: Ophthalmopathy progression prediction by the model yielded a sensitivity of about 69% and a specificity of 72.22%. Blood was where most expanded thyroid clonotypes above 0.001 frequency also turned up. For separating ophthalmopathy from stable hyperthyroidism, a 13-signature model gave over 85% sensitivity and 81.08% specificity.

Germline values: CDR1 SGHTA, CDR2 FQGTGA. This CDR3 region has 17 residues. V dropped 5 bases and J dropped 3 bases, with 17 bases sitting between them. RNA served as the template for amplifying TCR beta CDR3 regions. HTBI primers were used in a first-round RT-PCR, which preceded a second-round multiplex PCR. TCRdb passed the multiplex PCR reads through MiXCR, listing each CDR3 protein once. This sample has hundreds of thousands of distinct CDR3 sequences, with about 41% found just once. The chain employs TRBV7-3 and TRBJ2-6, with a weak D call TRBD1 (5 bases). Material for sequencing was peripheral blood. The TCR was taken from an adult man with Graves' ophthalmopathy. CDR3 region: CASSLGGAGFGANVLTF. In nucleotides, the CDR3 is TGTGCCAGCAGCCTCGGTGGGGCAGGGTTTGGGGCCAACGTCCTGACTTTC. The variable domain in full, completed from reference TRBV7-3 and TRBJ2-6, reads GAGVSQTPSNKVTEKGKYVELRCDPISGHTALYWYRQSLGQGPEFLIYFQGTGAADDSGLPNDRFFAVRPEGSVSTLKIQRTERGDSAVYLCASSLGGAGFGANVLTFGAGSRLTVL.